What follows are 23 T cell receptor beta chains derived from one specimen sequenced in a study of shared clonotypes between healthy human individuals. Measured with immunoSEQ multiplex PCR; TCRdb has only the in-frame clones, and not every one. The sample yields approximately 340,000 clones, approximately 79% seen once. Sequencing input: memory CD4+ T cells sorted from blood. The subset denotes: CD45RA-negative fraction. Source of these receptors: a man aged 25 to 45 in good health.

In its sample, this clone was seen a few times. This chain uses TRBV5-4 with TRBJ2-2; possibly TRBD2 for D (5 bases). The germline V gene has CDR1 SGHNT and CDR2 YYREEE (reference sequence). This CDR3 has 17 amino acids. V lost 2 bases and J 9 bases, leaving 23 bases between the germline ends. The CDR3 region is CASSFTVTRLEVRELFF. The DNA of the CDR3 is TGTGCCAGCAGCTTTACTGTGACTCGACTGGAGGTCCGGGAGCTGTTTTTT. Using reference TRBV5-4 and TRBJ2-2 for the parts outside the CDR3, the full variable domain is ETGVTQSPTHLIKTRGQQVTLRCSSQSGHNTVSWYQQALGQGPQFIFQYYREEENGRGNFPPRFSGLQFPNYSSELNVNALELDDSALYLCASSFTVTRLEVRELFFGEGSRLTVL.

This clone occurred once. The V gene is TRBV5-1, the J gene TRBJ1-1; D is ambiguous. In germline, CDR1 is SGHRS, CDR2 YFSETQ. CDR3 length: 14 residues. Trimming took off 0 bases at V and 0 bases at J, with 6 bases between the two ends. The CDR3 is CASSLDGLNTEAFF. The CDR3 region has the DNA TGCGCCAGCAGCTTGGATGGGTTGAACACTGAAGCTTTCTTT. Together with reference TRBV5-1 and TRBJ1-1, the CDR3 gives the full variable domain: KAGVTQTPRYLIKTRGQQVTLSCSPISGHRSVSWYQQTPGQGLQFLFEYFSETQRNKGNFPGRFSGRQFSNSRSEMNVSTLELGDSALYLCASSLDGLNTEAFFGQGTRLTVV.

The chain uses TRBV19 and TRBJ2-5; 7 nucleotides line up with TRBD1. The germline CDR1 and CDR2 sequences are LNHDA and SQIVND (reference sequence). The CDR3 extends over 15 amino acids. V lost 2 bases, J lost 3 bases, and 6 bases stayed unmatched. The CDR3, as DNA: TGTGCCAGTAGTATAAGTAGGACAGGCAAAGAGACCCAGTACTTC. As protein: CASSISRTGKETQYF. Full variable domain (outside the CDR3, taken from reference TRBV19 and TRBJ2-5): DGGITQSPKYLFRKEGQNVTLSCEQNLNHDAMYWYRQDPGQGLRLIYYSQIVNDFQKGDIAEGYSVSREKKESFPLTVTSAQKNPTAFYLCASSISRTGKETQYFGPGTRLLVL.

This clone was recorded once. The V gene is TRBV10-3, the J gene TRBJ1-3, with a weak D call TRBD1 (6 bases). This CDR3 is built from 15 residues. V dropped 6 bases and J dropped 1 base, with 13 bases sitting between them. The germline gives CDR1 ENHRY, CDR2 SYGVKD. CDR3 protein: CAISTGFGSGNTIYF. In DNA, the CDR3 is TGTGCCATCAGCACAGGGTTTGGATCTGGAAACACCATATATTTT.

The chain carries TRBV2 and TRBJ2-5, with a possible D match to TRBD2 (5 bases). Trimming removed 3 bases at V and 5 bases at J, with 22 bases between. This CDR3 is 17 amino acids long. Per germline, CDR1 SNHLY and CDR2 FYNNEI. The CDR3 spells CASSEHPYSPPGETQYF. In DNA, the CDR3 is TGTGCCAGCAGTGAGCACCCCTACAGCCCTCCGGGGGAGACCCAGTACTTC.

The rearrangement uses TRBV7-2 and TRBJ2-7; no reliable D call. Germline V CDR1 and CDR2: SGHTA, FQGNSA. V dropped 4 bases and J dropped 5 bases, with 18 bases sitting between them. The CDR3 loop spans 15 amino acids. The CDR3 coding sequence is TGTGCCAGCAGCTCCCCCCGAGTAGCATTACACGAGCAGTACTTC. Amino acid sequence: CASSSPRVALHEQYF.

This clone was seen more than once but under ten times. This chain joins TRBV28 and TRBJ2-1; D is possibly TRBD2 (6 bases). This CDR3 has 17 amino acids. V lost 6 bases, J lost 1 base, and 19 bases lay in between. Germline V CDR1 and CDR2: MDHEN, SYDVKM. CDR3 DNA: TGTGCCAGCAGAAGACTAGTACTTGGCAGTTCCTACAATGAGCAGTTCTTC. This translates into CASRRLVLGSSYNEQFF.

The genes are TRBV7-2 and TRBJ2-1; D is possibly TRBD2 (5 bases). With 4 bases removed from V and 4 bases from J, the gap between germline ends came to 14 bases. There are 15 residues in the CDR3. Looked up from germline, CDR1 is SGHTA and CDR2 is FQGNSA. CDR3 nucleotides: TGTGCCAGCAGCTCGACGGGAAGATGGTACAATGAGCAGTTCTTC. Translated, it gives CASSSTGRWYNEQFF.

This rearrangement joins TRBV2 to TRBJ2-7, with 7 bases matching TRBD1. The CDR3 has 13 amino acids. J was trimmed by 2 bases and V by 8 bases; bases with no gene match: 6. Germline CDR1 and CDR2: SNHLY and FYNNEI. The CDR3 here is CASGQVNTYEQYF. The CDR3 DNA reads TGTGCCAGCGGACAGGTAAATACCTACGAGCAGTACTTC.

The genes are TRBV18 and TRBJ2-1; 9 nucleotides agree with TRBD2. The CDR3 loop spans 16 amino acids. The J segment lost 8 bases and the V segment lost 0 bases, leaving 8 bases of the junction unmatched. CDR1 and CDR2 (germline): KGHSH, LQKENI. The CDR3 spells CASSPPISGGIHEQFF. CDR3 coding DNA: TGTGCCAGCTCACCACCGATCAGCGGGGGGATACATGAGCAGTTCTTC. The full variable domain, with the rest looked up from reference TRBV18 and TRBJ2-1, is NAGVMQNPRHLVRRRGQEARLRCSPMKGHSHVYWYRQLPEEGLKFMVYLQKENIIDESGMPKERFSAEFPKEGPSILRIQQVVRGDSAAYFCASSPPISGGIHEQFFGPGTRLTVL.

This clone was observed a handful of times. The genes are TRBV7-2 and TRBJ2-5; TRBD2 matches 13 bases. This CDR3 region has 14 residues. Germline assignment: CDR1 SGHTA and CDR2 FQGNSA. The trim removed 5 bases at V and 3 bases at J, leaving 0 bases unmatched. CDR3 nucleotides: TGTGCCAGCAGCGGGACTAGCGGGAAAGAGACCCAGTACTTC. This encodes CASSGTSGKETQYF.

The chain uses TRBV5-5 and TRBJ2-2, with 13 nucleotides matching TRBD2. The CDR3 is made up of 18 amino acids. Per germline, CDR1 SGHKS and CDR2 YYEKEE (reference sequence). V shed 4 bases, J shed 7 bases, and the junction held 13 bases outside the gene matches. The CDR3 is CASSQLGTSGTRRGELFF. The CDR3 DNA is TGTGCCAGCAGCCAACTCGGGACTAGCGGGACCCGCCGCGGGGAGCTGTTTTTT.

The V call is TRBV27, the J call TRBJ2-1; TRBD2 matches 14 bases. The germline CDR1 and CDR2 sequences are MNHEY and SMNVEV (reference sequence). The CDR3 is made up of 16 amino acids. After removal of 3 bases from V and 5 bases from J, the junction contained 3 bases not matched to a gene. The CDR3 DNA reads as TGTGCCAGCAGTTTCCAGGGACTAGCGGGAGACAATGAGCAGTTCTTC. Translated: CASSFQGLAGDNEQFF.

CDR3 nucleotides: TGTGCCTGGAGACTTTGGGGAGGGTTTCGGGAAAAACTGTTTTTT. Translating it yields CAWRLWGGFREKLFF. V usage is TRBV30 and J usage is TRBJ1-4; D uncertain. The CDR3 extends over 15 amino acids. CDR1 GTSNPN and CDR2 SVGIG come from the germline V gene (reference sequence). Trimming took off 3 bases at V and 8 bases at J, with 19 bases between the two ends.

The V and J genes are TRBV30 and TRBJ2-7; possible D gene TRBD1, 6 bases. V shed 1 base and J shed 7 bases, with 20 bases lying between them. The CDR3 has 15 amino acids. CDR1 and CDR2 from the germline V gene are GTSNPN and SVGIG (reference sequence). CDR3 nucleotides: TGTGCCTGGAGTGCCCCCGGGACACCCTTCTGGGAGCAGTACTTC. Encoded protein: CAWSAPGTPFWEQYF.

The rearrangement joins TRBV11-2 to TRBJ2-1, with D tentatively TRBD2 (5 bases). Per germline, CDR1 SGHAT and CDR2 FQNNGV. The CDR3 runs 17 residues. Trimming pared 5 bases from V and 0 bases from J, leaving 17 bases between. The CDR3 sequence: CASSPGAGRSSYNEQFF. The CDR3 DNA follows: TGTGCCAGCAGCCCGGGTGCGGGCCGGAGCTCCTACAATGAGCAGTTCTTC.

This clone was observed a single time. V usage is TRBV7-2 and J usage is TRBJ2-2, with D maybe TRBD1 (6 bases). CDR3 size: 16 residues. V was trimmed by 0 bases and J by 8 bases, leaving 16 bases between them. CDR1 and CDR2 (germline): SGHTA, FQGNSA. CDR3 in amino acids: CASSLAPAGQGGELFF. CDR3 bases: TGTGCCAGCAGCTTAGCGCCGGCAGGGCAGGGGGGGGAGCTGTTTTTT.

The genes are TRBV19 and TRBJ2-3; D unclear. Germline values: CDR1 LNHDA, CDR2 SQIVND (reference sequence). The germline V and J ends were trimmed by 6 bases and 4 bases, with 8 bases remaining between them. CDR3 length equals 12 residues. CDR3: CASSSSPDTQYF. The CDR3 DNA reads as TGTGCCAGTAGCTCCTCACCAGATACGCAGTATTTT.

V gene TRBV25-1 combines with J gene TRBJ1-2, with 8 bases matching TRBD1. V shed 9 bases, J shed 4 bases, and the junction held 10 bases outside the gene matches. The CDR3 is made up of 14 amino acids. The V gene's germline CDR1 is MGHDK and CDR2 SYGVNS. The CDR3 DNA reads as TGTGCCAGTACTAACAGTGGACAGGGCTATGGCTACACCTTC. It encodes CASTNSGQGYGYTF.

CDR3 coding DNA: TGTGCCAGCAGTGCAGACGGATCAGGGTACCAAGAGACCCAGTACTTC. Protein sequence: CASSADGSGYQETQYF. The chain couples TRBV28 to TRBJ2-5, with a possible D match to TRBD1 (5 bases). This CDR3 has 16 residues. The ends were cut back, 5 bases at V and 0 bases at J, with 16 bases in the middle. Germline V CDR1 and CDR2: MDHEN, SYDVKM. The full variable domain, rest sourced from reference TRBV28 and TRBJ2-5, is DVKVTQSSRYLVKRTGEKVFLECVQDMDHENMFWYRQDPGLGLRLIYFSYDVKMKEKGDIPEGYSVSREKKERFSLILESASTNQTSMYLCASSADGSGYQETQYFGPGTRLLVL.

This clone has a count of ten or more. The genes are TRBV7-8 and TRBJ2-1; tentatively, D is TRBD1 (7 bases). This CDR3 has 18 amino acids. Trimming stripped 0 bases from V and 0 bases from J, with 15 bases between. The germline V gene has CDR1 SGHVS and CDR2 FQNEAQ. The DNA of the CDR3 is TGTGCCAGCAGCTTAGCGAGGAGGGACAGCTTCTCCTACAATGAGCAGTTCTTC. It translates to CASSLARRDSFSYNEQFF.

This clone appeared a few times. The rearrangement joins TRBV27 to TRBJ2-7; D unclear. The length of the CDR3 is 13 residues. Germline CDR1 reads MNHEY; CDR2 reads SMNVEV (reference sequence). Trimming removed 1 base at V and 1 base at J, with 5 bases between. CDR3 nucleotide sequence: TGTGCCAGCAGTTTATGGGCGTCCTACGAGCAGTACTTC. Translation: CASSLWASYEQYF.

The chain joins TRBV7-2 to TRBJ2-7; TRBD2 matches 8 bases. Germline trimming cut 1 base from V and 2 bases from J; bases unmatched to any gene: 4. This CDR3 region has 15 residues. Germline V gene sequence: CDR1 SGHTA, CDR2 FQGNSA. CDR3 nucleotides: TGTGCCAGCAGCTTAGGAGCGGGAGTAACCTACGAGCAGTACTTC. Its protein product is CASSLGAGVTYEQYF.